The 25 T cell receptor beta chains below all came from one sample that was sequenced in a study of T cell clonality in common variable immunodeficiency. Overall study findings and caveats: Reportedly, TCR beta sequences from common variable immunodeficiency showed fewer deletions and N-nucleotide insertions.

The antigens these receptors bind are not known. Sequencing was performed with immunoSEQ multiplex PCR; in TCRdb, only in-frame clones are kept and a portion is missing. Observed in the sample are 25,000 to 35,000 clones, none of them singletons. The sequenced sample was peripheral blood mononuclear cells. These TCRs come from a human donor with common variable immunodeficiency.

Ten or more counts support this clone. The observed sequence ends 3 residues before the CDR3 terminus, with the missing tail filled in from the germline J gene. The chain links TRBV19 to TRBJ1-6, with 7 bases matching TRBD1. The CDR3 contains 15 residues. Germline V lookup: CDR1 LNHDA, CDR2 SQIVND (reference sequence). V shed 5 bases and J 10 bases; nucleotides not matched to a gene: 11. CDR3 region: CASSLSTDRSSPLHF. The sequenced part of the CDR3 DNA is TGTGCCAGTAGTCTCTCCACGGACAGGAGCTCACCC. Full variable domain (missing parts from reference TRBV19 and TRBJ1-6): DGGITQSPKYLFRKEGQNVTLSCEQNLNHDAMYWYRQDPGQGLRLIYYSQIVNDFQKGDIAEGYSVSREKKESFPLTVTSAQKNPTAFYLCASSLSTDRSSPLHFGNGTRLTVT.

Remarks on this clone: The CDR3 end falls 3 residues outside the read, so it is completed with the germline J gene. The genes are TRBV20-1 and TRBJ2-3; tentatively, D is TRBD2 (5 bases). The CDR3 loop spans 15 amino acids. The ends were cut back, 6 bases at V and 0 bases at J, with 16 bases in the middle. In germline, CDR1 is DFQATT, CDR2 SNEGSKA (reference sequence). The covered CDR3 bases are TGCAGTGCCAAAGATCACTGGACTAGCACAGATACG. This encodes CSAKDHWTSTDT. The whole CDR3 is CSAKDHWTSTDTQYF.

A remark on this clone: Coverage ceases 3 residues before the CDR3 finishes, and the germline J gene fills in the end. The rearrangement links TRBV6-1 to TRBJ1-2; D not resolved. Trimming cost V 2 bases and J 3 bases, with 4 bases left between them. The germline CDR1 and CDR2 sequences are MNHNS and SASEGT. The length of the CDR3 is 12 residues. Incomplete CDR3 DNA: TGTGCCAGCAGTGAACAGTACTATGGC. This gives the protein CASSEQYYG. The complete CDR3 protein is CASSEQYYGYTF.

This clone showed up many times. The CDR3 goes on 3 residues after the read ends, and that part is filled in from the germline J gene. V is TRBV5-5 and J is TRBJ2-5; possible D gene TRBD2, 5 bases. This CDR3 is 15 amino acids long. CDR1 is SGHKS, CDR2 YYEKEE, per germline (reference sequence). V gave up 3 bases and J gave up 5 bases, with 17 bases separating them. CDR3 sequence reads: CASSSLYAPGETQYF. The sequenced part of the CDR3 DNA is TGTGCCAGCAGCTCTCTTTACGCGCCGGGGGAGACC.

In this sample, this clone turned up many times. The read is 3 residues too short to cover the CDR3 end, so that end is filled in from the germline J gene. The V call is TRBV18, the J call TRBJ1-2; D call uncertain. In germline, CDR1 is KGHSH, CDR2 LQKENI. The CDR3 has 11 residues. The CDR3 here is CASSLDISYTF. The CDR3 bases that were read are TGTGCCAGCTCACTCGACATCAGC.

This clone was seen many times. The sequence runs out 3 residues before the end of the CDR3; the remainder is reconstructed from the germline J gene. The chain links TRBV19 to TRBJ2-2; weak D call: TRBD2 (6 bases). The germline CDR1 and CDR2 sequences are LNHDA and SQIVND (reference sequence). There are 15 residues in the CDR3. V lost 4 bases to trimming and J lost 4 bases, with 13 bases between them. The CDR3 loop reads CASSTKTSATGELFF. The sequenced CDR3 bases are TGTGCCAGTAGTACTAAGACTAGTGCCACCGGGGAG.

In regard to this clone: The sequenced fragment ends 3 residues before the CDR3 boundary, so the rest is inferred from the germline J gene. V is TRBV20-1 and J is TRBJ2-5, with 8 bases fitting TRBD1. CDR1 is DFQATT, CDR2 SNEGSKA, per germline (reference sequence). J was trimmed by 4 bases and V by 2 bases; bases with no gene match: 18. CDR3 length: 18 amino acids. This CDR3 is CSARPILDRAQFVETQYF. The CDR3 DNA, read in part, is TGCAGTGCTAGACCCATCCTGGACAGGGCGCAGTTCGTAGAGACC.

This clone was observed at least ten times. The read terminates 3 residues ahead of where the CDR3 ends, so the germline J gene completes it. The rearrangement uses TRBV20-1 and TRBJ2-1; D ambiguous. Deletions cut 0 bases from V and 3 bases from J, with 15 bases between. Germline V CDR1 and CDR2: DFQATT, SNEGSKA (reference sequence). This CDR3 contains 16 residues. The covered CDR3 bases are TGCAGTGCTAGAGATGGGCGCACTCCCCACTACAATGAG. It is translated as CSARDGRTPHYNE. The entire CDR3 protein is CSARDGRTPHYNEQFF.

A note on this clone: The observed sequence ends 3 residues before the CDR3 terminus, with the missing tail filled in from the germline J gene. This chain connects TRBV5-1 to TRBJ2-7; possible D gene TRBD2, 5 bases. Germline V gene lookup returns CDR1 SGHRS and CDR2 YFSETQ. CDR3 length equals 14 residues. The germline V and J ends were trimmed by 5 bases and 0 bases, with 12 bases remaining between them. CDR3 bases read: TGCGCCAGCAGTTCATCGGGGAGCTCCTACGAG. It codes for CASSSSGSSYE. The entire CDR3 protein is CASSSSGSSYEQYF. Filled out from reference TRBV5-1 and TRBJ2-7, the complete variable domain reads KAGVTQTPRYLIKTRGQQVTLSCSPISGHRSVSWYQQTPGQGLQFLFEYFSETQRNKGNFPGRFSGRQFSNSRSEMNVSTLELGDSALYLCASSSSGSSYEQYFGPGTRLTVT.

This clone showed up many times. The sequence runs out 3 residues before the end of the CDR3; the remainder is reconstructed from the germline J gene. The chain links TRBV5-1 to TRBJ2-7; 9 positions match TRBD2. Germline assignment: CDR1 SGHRS and CDR2 YFSETQ. This CDR3 region has 15 residues. V was clipped by 1 base and J by 2 bases; unmatched bases: 4. This CDR3 reads CASSLSAGGTYEQYF. Incomplete CDR3 DNA: TGCGCCAGCAGCTTGAGTGCGGGAGGGACCTACGAG.

This clone appeared many times. The CDR3 is cut off 3 residues early in the read; its end comes from the germline J gene. The rearrangement joins TRBV4-2 to TRBJ1-6, with 8 bases lining up with TRBD1. The J segment lost 7 bases and the V segment lost 0 bases, leaving 2 bases of the junction unmatched. This CDR3 contains 15 residues. CDR1 and CDR2 (germline): LGHNA, YNFKEQ. CDR3 bases read: TGTGCCAGCAGCCAAGAGACAGGGGCAAATTCACCC. It yields the protein CASSQETGANSP. The CDR3 in full is CASSQETGANSPLHF.

This clone was found a few times. The DNA read from the CDR3 is TGTGCCAGCAGCGCTAGCGGTACCGCCTACAATGAG. It encodes CASSASGTAYNE. The whole CDR3 sequence reads CASSASGTAYNEQFF. This chain connects TRBV5-5 to TRBJ2-1, with 7 bases fitting TRBD2. The read is 3 residues too short to cover the CDR3 end, so that end is filled in from the germline J gene. J was trimmed by 2 bases and V by 4 bases; bases with no gene match: 6. Germline V gene data show CDR1 as SGHKS and CDR2 as YYEKEE (reference sequence). The length of the CDR3 is 15 residues.

This clone was seen repeatedly, ten times or more. The sequenced part of the CDR3 DNA is TGCAGTGCTAGGGGGGACAGTAGCAATCAGCCC. Its protein is CSARGDSSNQP. The CDR3 as a whole reads CSARGDSSNQPQHF. This chain links TRBV20-1 with TRBJ1-5, with 7 bases fitting TRBD1. The observed sequence ends 3 residues before the CDR3 terminus, with the missing tail filled in from the germline J gene. V shed 3 bases, J shed 0 bases, and the junction held 2 bases outside the gene matches. Germline V gene lookup returns CDR1 DFQATT and CDR2 SNEGSKA (reference sequence). The CDR3 has 14 amino acids.

This clone was observed at least ten times. From the germline J gene comes the end of the CDR3, since the read stops 3 residues before it. V usage is TRBV30 and J usage is TRBJ1-2; possibly TRBD1 for D (5 bases). The CDR3 loop spans 14 amino acids. The germline gives CDR1 GTSNPN, CDR2 SVGIG (reference sequence). Trimming left V 5 bases short and J 5 bases short, with 18 bases between. Incomplete CDR3 DNA: TGTGCCTGGCAGCGAAGGGGAGGAATGTATGGC. Residues: CAWQRRGGMYG. The complete CDR3 reads CAWQRRGGMYGYTF. Looking up the rest from reference TRBV30 and TRBJ1-2 gives the full variable domain: SQTIHQWPATLVQPVGSPLSLECTVEGTSNPNLYWYRQAAGRGLQLLFYSVGIGQISSEVPQNLSASRPQDRQFILSSKKLLLSDSGFYLCAWQRRGGMYGYTFGSGTRLTVV.

Ten or more counts support this clone. The CDR3 here is CASSPDSQSNYGYTF. The DNA read from the CDR3 is TGTGCCAGCTCCCCCGACAGCCAGTCTAACTATGGC. The chain links TRBV18 to TRBJ1-2; weak D call: TRBD1 (5 bases). Read data end 3 residues before the CDR3 end; the end is taken from the germline J gene. Trimming pared 6 bases from V and 0 bases from J, leaving 14 bases between. The length of the CDR3 is 15 residues. CDR1 and CDR2 (germline): KGHSH, LQKENI.

This clone showed up many times. The read terminates 3 residues ahead of where the CDR3 ends, so the germline J gene completes it. The chain recombines TRBV5-4 with TRBJ1-1, with 8 bases matching TRBD1. The trim removed 5 bases at V and 0 bases at J, leaving 6 bases unmatched. This CDR3 spans 15 amino acids. Germline V gives CDR1 SGHNT, CDR2 YYREEE (reference sequence). This CDR3 is CASRAGTGLNTEAFF. The covered CDR3 bases are TGTGCCAGCAGAGCCGGGACAGGACTGAACACTGAA.

In its sample, this clone was seen many times. The read ends 3 residues early relative to the CDR3; the germline J gene fills the gap. This rearrangement joins TRBV4-2 to TRBJ2-1, with 10 bases lining up with TRBD2. Germline V gene lookup returns CDR1 LGHNA and CDR2 YNFKEQ. This CDR3 has 16 amino acids. V shed 3 bases, J shed 4 bases, and the junction held 6 bases outside the gene matches. This chain's CDR3 is CASSQPGLAVYNEQFF. Partial CDR3 DNA: TGTGCCAGCAGCCAGCCTGGACTAGCGGTGTACAATGAG.

The sequenced CDR3 bases are TGTGCCAGCAGTGTCGCCAGGGGCAACGAG. Translating gives CASSVARGNE. The CDR3, in full, reads CASSVARGNEQYF. The chain couples TRBV2 to TRBJ2-7, with a weak D call TRBD1 (6 bases). The read stops 3 residues short of the end of the CDR3; the missing end is completed from the germline J gene. The V gene lost 4 bases and the J gene lost 5 bases, with 12 bases spanning the gap. In germline, CDR1 is SNHLY, CDR2 FYNNEI. The CDR3 totals 13 residues.

To note about this clone: With the read ending 3 residues before the CDR3 end, the germline J gene is used to fill in that end. The rearrangement joins TRBV7-8 to TRBJ2-7, with no clear D. V lost 5 bases, J lost 0 bases, and 11 bases lay in between. CDR3 length: 14 residues. Germline CDR1 is SGHVS and CDR2 is FQNEAQ. The CDR3 sequence is CASSTYTFSYEQYF. The sequenced part of the CDR3 DNA is TGTGCCAGCAGCACCTATACCTTCTCCTACGAG. The full variable domain, its missing parts supplied by reference TRBV7-8 and TRBJ2-7, is GAGVSQSPRYKVAKRGQDVALRCDPISGHVSLFWYQQALGQGPEFLTYFQNEAQLDKSGLPSDRFFAERPEGSVSTLKIQRTQQEDSAVYLCASSTYTFSYEQYFGPGTRLTVT.

On this clone itself: The CDR3 end is not reached by the read, which stops 3 residues before it; the germline J gene fills it in. The chain recombines TRBV7-9 with TRBJ2-1; D not certain. Germline V gives CDR1 SEHNR, CDR2 FQNEAQ (reference sequence). Trimming took off 4 bases at V and 9 bases at J, with 13 bases between the two ends. The CDR3 contains 13 residues. CDR3 DNA, as far as it was read: TGTGCCAGCAGCTGGGCGAGAGGTAGTGAG. Translated: CASSWARGSE. The whole CDR3 sequence is CASSWARGSEQFF.

Many counts were recorded for this clone. The CDR3 end lies 3 residues beyond the end of the read and is filled in from the germline J gene. The gene calls are TRBV5-1 and TRBJ2-7; D might be TRBD1 (6 bases). The ends were cut back, 2 bases at V and 4 bases at J, with 16 bases in the middle. Germline CDR1 reads SGHRS; CDR2 reads YFSETQ. The CDR3 is made up of 15 amino acids. Partial CDR3 DNA: TGCGCCAGCAGCTTCTTTGGGGGCCCAAAGTACGAG. It specifies CASSFFGGPKYE. The CDR3 reads in full as CASSFFGGPKYEQYF.

There are a few counts of this clone. The read falls 3 residues short of the CDR3 end, and the missing part is taken from the germline J gene. This chain joins TRBV2 and TRBJ2-7; TRBD1 agrees at 7 bases. CDR3 length: 13 amino acids. Germline CDR1 is SNHLY and CDR2 is FYNNEI. V shed 6 bases, J shed 4 bases, and the junction held 6 bases outside the gene matches. The CDR3 is CASRAGTDYEQYF. The CDR3 bases that were read are TGTGCCAGCAGGGCCGGGACAGATTACGAG.

There are a few counts of this clone. The sequenced fragment ends 3 residues before the CDR3 boundary, so the rest is inferred from the germline J gene. The chain has TRBV2 and TRBJ2-1; D is unresolved. The germline V gene encodes CDR1 SNHLY and CDR2 FYNNEI. V lost 5 bases and J lost 6, with 17 bases in between. The CDR3 consists of 15 residues. The CDR3 region is CASSTDRQVSNEQFF. Partial CDR3 DNA: TGTGCCAGCAGTACCGACCGCCAGGTTAGCAATGAG.

This clone was seen more than once but under ten times. The CDR3 goes on 3 residues after the read ends, and that part is filled in from the germline J gene. This chain connects TRBV20-1 to TRBJ2-7; D is ambiguous. Germline assignment: CDR1 DFQATT and CDR2 SNEGSKA (reference sequence). V dropped 3 bases and J dropped 2 bases, with 11 bases sitting between them. The length of the CDR3 is 13 residues. CDR3 DNA (partial): TGCAGTGCTAGGTCTTTAGAAACCTACGAG. Protein sequence: CSARSLETYE. The whole CDR3 protein is CSARSLETYEQYF.

This clone was counted at least ten times. The read terminates 3 residues ahead of where the CDR3 ends, so the germline J gene completes it. This rearrangement joins TRBV6-2 or TRBV6-3 to TRBJ2-5; tentative D call: TRBD2 (6 bases). Germline values: CDR1 MNHEY, CDR2 SVGEGT. The CDR3 covers 16 residues. The V and J ends lost 6 bases and 7 bases respectively, with 24 bases between them. Partial CDR3 DNA: TGTGCCAGCAGCCAACACGTAGCGGCACCGTCTGGGACC. Translation gives CASSQHVAAPSGT. The CDR3 as a whole reads CASSQHVAAPSGTQYF.